This record looks at one T cell receptor (beta chain) sequence and its context. Its antigen is not identified. The assay ran at deep level. Here immunoSEQ multiplex PCR was the method, and the copy in TCRdb shows in-frame clones only, minus some. The sample yields some 2,100,000 clones, 90% to 97% seen once. Healthy HIV-negative adults with no recent acute infections or vaccinations were recruited as donors. The sample is drawn from a study of shared clonotypes between healthy human individuals. The wider study: Researchers assigned three CD4 naive, three CD4 memory, two CD8 naive and one CD8 memory plate to each donor. Whole-study findings and limits: Clonotype sharing among donors likely depends on sequencing depth.

The germline V and J ends were trimmed by 1 base and 7 bases, with 14 bases remaining between them. Germline CDR1 reads GTSNPN; CDR2 reads SVGIG (reference sequence). This CDR3 is built from 14 residues. The V and J genes are TRBV30 and TRBJ1-5, with no clear D. The sample consisted of naive CD4+ T cells sorted from blood. The sample's subset: CD45RA+ positively selected. This receptor was taken from a man between 18 and 29 years old in good health. CDR3 loop: CAWSGDTTRQPQHF. The CDR3 coding sequence is TGTGCCTGGAGTGGTGACACAACGAGGCAGCCCCAGCATTTT. Together with reference TRBV30 and TRBJ1-5, the CDR3 gives the full variable domain: SQTIHQWPATLVQPVGSPLSLECTVEGTSNPNLYWYRQAAGRGLQLLFYSVGIGQISSEVPQNLSASRPQDRQFILSSKKLLLSDSGFYLCAWSGDTTRQPQHFGDGTRLSIL.